The following is a T cell receptor (beta chain) sequence with its context. Its antigen is undetermined. Data came from immunoSEQ multiplex PCR; TCRdb stores just in-frame clones and leaves some out. Counted here are about 120,000 clones, about nine tenths occurring once; the ten biggest clones make up about an eighth. These data originate in a study of PD-1 blockade in mismatch repair-deficient tumors. Overall study findings and caveats: Rapid post-treatment expansion, then contraction, generally preceding radiologic response, marked tumor-resident clones.

The starting material was peripheral blood, obtained approximately 70 weeks after starting pembrolizumab. The TCR sequence derives from an adult with mismatch repair-deficient cancer.

CDR3 sequence reads: CASSRGLAGAYSEQYF. CDR3 coding DNA: TGTGCCAGCAGTCGAGGACTAGCGGGAGCATACTCCGAGCAGTACTTC. The rearrangement joins TRBV2 to TRBJ2-7, with 13 bases lining up with TRBD2. Trimming at V came to 5 bases and at J to 6 bases, leaving 10 bases not matched to a gene. The CDR3 covers 16 residues. Germline CDR1 reads SNHLY; CDR2 reads FYNNEI.